This T cell receptor beta chain was observed in a study of T cells in Graves' hyperthyroidism and ophthalmopathy (dated by TCRdb to the late 2010s). Broadly, across the study: Peripheral blood was sampled at the time of initial diagnosis, prior to any treatment. Whether ophthalmopathy could be predicted prospectively was tested in an independent validation cohort made up of approximately 19 hyperthyroidism patients plus 17 patients who later progressed to ophthalmopathy. Thyroid tissue and blood T-cell repertoires from six Graves' hyperthyroidism patients were also compared in the study. The 85 to 100 discovery patients were randomly split 7:3 into training and test sets. According to the paper, TCR Vbeta CDR3 sequencing was carried out on 120 to 150 peripheral blood samples, which came from fewer than 50 ophthalmopathy, some 73 hyperthyroidism and approximately 17 progressor patients. Following sampling, methimazole starting at 30 mg daily was given to hyperthyroidism patients, and high-dose intravenous methylprednisolone was given to ophthalmopathy patients. A discovery cohort of fewer than 110 patients, 43 with Graves' ophthalmopathy and about 58 with stable Graves' hyperthyroidism, was used to find distinguishing TCR V-J signatures.

TCR beta CDR3 regions were amplified from RNA transcripts. A first-round RT-PCR of the TCR CDR3 used the HTBI primer set with the Qiagen OneStep RT-PCR kit. The libraries were constructed in a second round of multiplex PCR and then size-selected and purified. Paired-end sequencing of the libraries was performed with 100 bp reads on an Illumina HiSeq2000. Regarding the original processing steps: SOAPnuke was used to process the raw data, with reads discarded if the reads contained adapters or uncalled bases, had a mean Phred below 15, or lacked an exact constant-primer or identifier match. COPE v1.2.5 was used to merge the high-quality paired reads, and each unique nucleotide sequence was defined as a clonotype. MiTCR v1.1 was used to align clonotypes to the IMGT TRBV, TRBD and TRBJ reference segments. The analysis included only V-J combinations with a frequency above 0.0001, which together covered over 98% of the repertoires. The TCS score was defined as F50 (clonal expansion) divided by E x V (chaos), with BLOSUM62-based TCRdist calculated between CDR3 peptides within each V-J. Welch's t-statistics and random forest reduced fewer than 550 V-J features to under 15, which were used in a naive Bayes classifier (R e1071). TCRdb applied fastp at Q25 and MiXCR to the public reads, then kept only in-frame beta chains. Each entry merges the rows of one CDR3 protein and shows their most common DNA and genes. The V and J calls come from TCRdb's annotation, not from the publication. The sample profile shows around 350,000 distinct CDR3 sequences; approximately 14% of them were found once. About 27% of the sample belongs to the ten largest clones.

From V the trimming removes 2 bases and from J it removes 4 bases, while the gene matches leave 10 bases of the junction unaccounted for. The CDR3 sequence holds 16 residues, the cysteine and phenylalanine included. Solely the CDR3 DNA is kept, with 48 bases framed from the first base. CDR1 MNHEY and CDR2 SMNVEV are derived from the germline V gene (reference sequence). Hyperthyroidism patients were newly diagnosed, had a disease duration of under 2 months, and were aged 18 to 65 years. Exclusion was applied to patients with uncontrolled infections, other autoimmune diseases, pregnancy or lactation. Diagnoses were based on clinical symptoms, serum thyroxine and TRAb, thyroid ultrasound and orbital computed tomography. Blood from progressor patients was drawn when they were first diagnosed with hyperthyroidism, before any ophthalmopathy symptoms appeared. Ficoll-Paque density gradient centrifugation was used to isolate PBMCs from 9.5 to 10 ml of fresh peripheral blood. Progressor patients were first diagnosed with Graves' hyperthyroidism and then developed ophthalmopathy during follow-up. Total RNA was extracted using Trizol reagent, and RNA quality was assessed on an Agilent 2100 Bioanalyzer.

Points the paper makes about the study in general: Most expanded thyroid clonotypes (frequency above 0.001) were also detected in blood, a finding suggesting that blood repertoires may reflect thyroid immune responses. In cross-validation, a model built on a 13 V-J signature told ophthalmopathy apart from stable hyperthyroidism with approximately 90% sensitivity and about 81% specificity, and in testing the same model reached 80%/75%. Sample size was not statistically predetermined, and investigators were not blinded to group allocation. During validation, the model predicted progression to ophthalmopathy a median of around 6 months ahead of onset, with just under 71% sensitivity and 72% to 80% specificity.

With respect to this clonotype: Its specific antigen is unknown. No base quality values were provided; no much bigger clone lies one nucleotide off.

The chain joins TRBV27 to TRBJ2-7; TRBD1 agrees with 8 junctional bases. The clonotype originates from a woman under 30 with Graves' hyperthyroidism that later progressed to Graves' ophthalmopathy. What was sequenced was blood. The CDR3 here reads CASSLGGAGGAYEQYF. The bases read TGTGCCAGCAGTTTAGGAGGCGCAGGGGGCGCGTACGAGCAGTACTTC.